This TCR beta chain was sequenced during a study of T-cell reconstitution after alpha-beta-depleted transplantation in children. Notes on this clonotype: The antigen is undetermined.

V lost 3 bases and J 0 bases, leaving 10 bases between the germline ends. CDR3 length: 15 amino acids. Study results and caveats: Several hundred rapidly expanded clones from non-depleted graft cells reportedly supplied alpha-beta T cells about two months post-transplant.

Unique molecular identifiers featured in how the TCRbeta library was prepared. TCRdb processed the PCR reads anew with MiXCR; each CDR3 protein has one entry. The table shows hundreds of thousands of distinct CDR3 sequences, with 13% occurring only once. This material consisted of PBMCs, mostly from graft donor cells, taken 360 days after TCRalphabeta/CD19-depleted stem cell transplant. This chain joins TRBV12-3 or TRBV12-4 and TRBJ2-3, with a weak D call TRBD1 (6 bases). This TCR came from a male patient younger than 18 who had a stem cell transplant for acute myeloid leukemia, so the T cells may come from the graft donor. In DNA, the CDR3 is TGTGCCAGCAGTTTTTGGGACACTAGCACAGATACGCAGTATTTT. The encoded protein is CASSFWDTSTDTQYF.